This TCR beta chain was captured by sequencing in a study of blood T cell repertoires in COVID-19. Study at large: Both acute and convalescent COVID-19 samples were obtained from the United States, Italy and Spain. T cells, B-cell-depleted T cells, or PBMCs supplied cDNA or gDNA.

Germline loops: CDR1 KGHDR, CDR2 SFDVKD. The V gene lost 4 bases and the J gene lost 7 bases, with 13 bases spanning the gap. There are 14 residues in the CDR3. Authors' data handling: From reference gene primer amplification, estimates of nucleated cell counts were derived. Sequencing was performed with immunoSEQ multiplex PCR; in TCRdb, only in-frame clones are kept and a portion is missing. The V and J calls and clone size are taken from that table; D and trimming were inferred from the DNA. Here the sample spans 80,000 or so clones, approximately 85% being singletons. Seattle patients were enrolled while actively infected and followed longitudinally. The table lists this clone with a few counts.

The sample was peripheral blood. The chain has TRBV24-1 and TRBJ2-1, with D possibly being TRBD2 (5 bases). The source is a man aged 55-75 years with COVID-19, enrolled during active disease. The CDR3 DNA follows: TGTGCCACCAGTGACGAAAGCGGATTTAATGAGCAGTTCTTC. Protein: CATSDESGFNEQFF.